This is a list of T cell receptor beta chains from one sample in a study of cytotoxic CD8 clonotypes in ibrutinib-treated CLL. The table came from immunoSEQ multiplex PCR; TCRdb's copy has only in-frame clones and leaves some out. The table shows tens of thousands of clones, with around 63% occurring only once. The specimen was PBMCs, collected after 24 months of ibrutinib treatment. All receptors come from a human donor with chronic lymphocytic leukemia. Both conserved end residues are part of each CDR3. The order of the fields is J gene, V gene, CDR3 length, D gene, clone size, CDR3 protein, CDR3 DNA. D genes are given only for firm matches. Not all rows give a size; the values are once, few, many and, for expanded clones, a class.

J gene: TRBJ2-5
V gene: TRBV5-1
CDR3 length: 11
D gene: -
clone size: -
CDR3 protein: CASRTKETQYF
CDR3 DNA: TGCGCCAGCAGGACTAAAGAGACCCAGTACTTC

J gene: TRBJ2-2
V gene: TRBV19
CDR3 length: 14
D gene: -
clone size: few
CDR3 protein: CAGAMGGGTGELFF
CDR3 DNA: TGTGCCGGAGCAATGGGAGGGGGGACCGGGGAGCTGTTTTTT

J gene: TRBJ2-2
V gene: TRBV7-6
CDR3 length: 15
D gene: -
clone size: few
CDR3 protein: CASSAGALGTGELFF
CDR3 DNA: TGTGCCAGCAGCGCAGGGGCCTTGGGGACCGGGGAGCTGTTTTTT

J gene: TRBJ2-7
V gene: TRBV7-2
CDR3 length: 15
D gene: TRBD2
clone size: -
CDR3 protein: CASSPIGGNLYEQYF
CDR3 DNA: TGTGCCAGCAGCCCCATCGGGGGGAACCTCTACGAGCAGTACTTC

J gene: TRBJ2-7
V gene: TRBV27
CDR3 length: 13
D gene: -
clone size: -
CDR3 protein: CASSRGRGYEQYF
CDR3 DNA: TGTGCCAGCAGTCGGGGCAGGGGCTACGAGCAGTACTTC

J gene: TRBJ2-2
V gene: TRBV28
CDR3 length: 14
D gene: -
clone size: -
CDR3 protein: CATDIGANTGELFF
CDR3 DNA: TGTGCCACGGATATAGGGGCGAACACCGGGGAGCTGTTTTTT

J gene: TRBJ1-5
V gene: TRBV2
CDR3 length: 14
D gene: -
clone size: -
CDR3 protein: CASSEAPQGQPQHF
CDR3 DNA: TGTGCCAGCAGTGAAGCGCCACAGGGTCAGCCCCAGCATTTT

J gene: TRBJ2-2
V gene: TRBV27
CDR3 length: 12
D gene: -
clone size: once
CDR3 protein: CASSPTSGELFF
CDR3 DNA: TGTGCCAGCAGTCCCACATCCGGGGAGCTGTTTTTT

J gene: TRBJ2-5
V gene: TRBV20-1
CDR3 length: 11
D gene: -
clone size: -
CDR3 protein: CSGGGRETQYF
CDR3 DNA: TGCAGTGGGGGAGGTCGCGAGACCCAGTACTTC

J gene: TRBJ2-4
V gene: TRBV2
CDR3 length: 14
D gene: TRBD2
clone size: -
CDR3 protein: CASSASGGQNIQYF
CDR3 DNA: TGTGCCAGCAGTGCTAGCGGGGGTCAAAACATTCAGTACTTC

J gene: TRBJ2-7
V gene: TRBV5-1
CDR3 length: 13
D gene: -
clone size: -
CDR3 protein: CASSRGGGDEQYF
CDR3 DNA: TGCGCCAGCAGTAGGGGGGGCGGCGACGAGCAGTACTTC

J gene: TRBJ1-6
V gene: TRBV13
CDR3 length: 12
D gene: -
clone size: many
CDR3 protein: CASSLATLPLHF
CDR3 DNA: TGTGCCAGCAGCTTGGCCACCCTGCCCCTCCACTTT

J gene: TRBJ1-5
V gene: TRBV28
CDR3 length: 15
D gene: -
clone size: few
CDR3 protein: CATLLRGLGNQPQHF
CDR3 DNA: TGTGCCACCCTACTCCGGGGCTTGGGCAATCAGCCCCAGCATTTT

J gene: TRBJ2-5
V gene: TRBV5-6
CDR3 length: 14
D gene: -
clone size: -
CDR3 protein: CASSLVGRPETQYF
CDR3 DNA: TGTGCCAGCAGCTTGGTGGGCCGACCGGAGACCCAGTACTTC

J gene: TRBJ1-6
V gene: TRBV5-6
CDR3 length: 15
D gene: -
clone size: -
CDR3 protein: CASSLRWGGNSPLHF
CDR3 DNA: TGTGCCAGCAGCTTGCGCTGGGGGGGGAATTCACCCCTCCACTTT

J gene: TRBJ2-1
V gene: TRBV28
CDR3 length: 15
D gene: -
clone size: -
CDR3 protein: CASSRQLLAYNEQFF
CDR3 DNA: TGTGCCAGCAGTCGCCAACTGTTGGCCTACAATGAGCAGTTCTTC

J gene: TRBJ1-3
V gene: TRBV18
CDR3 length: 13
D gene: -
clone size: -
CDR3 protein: CASSPGQGNTIYF
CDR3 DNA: TGTGCCAGCTCACCGGGACAAGGAAACACCATATATTTT

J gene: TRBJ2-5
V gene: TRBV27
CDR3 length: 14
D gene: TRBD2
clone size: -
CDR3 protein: CASRGTSGQETQYF
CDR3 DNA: TGTGCCAGCAGAGGGACTAGCGGGCAAGAGACCCAGTACTTC

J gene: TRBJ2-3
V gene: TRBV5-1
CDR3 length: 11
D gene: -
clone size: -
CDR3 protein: CASSETDTQYF
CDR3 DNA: TGCGCCAGCAGCGAAACAGATACGCAGTATTTT

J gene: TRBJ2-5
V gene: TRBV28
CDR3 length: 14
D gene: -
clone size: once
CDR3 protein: CASSLAGAQETQYF
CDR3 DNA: TGTGCCAGCAGTCTCGCGGGGGCCCAAGAGACCCAGTACTTC

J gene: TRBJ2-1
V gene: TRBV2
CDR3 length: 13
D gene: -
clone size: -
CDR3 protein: CASSGSRGNEQFF
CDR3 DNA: TGTGCCAGCAGTGGGAGTAGGGGAAATGAGCAGTTCTTC

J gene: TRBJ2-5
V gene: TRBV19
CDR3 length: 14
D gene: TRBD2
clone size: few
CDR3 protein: CASSPLAGGSTQYF
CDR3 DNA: TGTGCCAGTAGCCCCTTAGCGGGGGGGTCGACCCAGTACTTC